This T cell receptor beta chain was identified during a study of blood T cell repertoires in COVID-19. About the study: Acute and convalescent COVID-19 samples came from the United States, Italy and Spain.

In this sample, this clone turned up once. V lost 2 bases and J 2 bases, leaving 11 bases between the germline ends. Germline V lookup: CDR1 SEHNR, CDR2 FQNEAQ (reference sequence). There are 15 residues in the CDR3. The repertoire was sequenced with immunoSEQ multiplex PCR; TCRdb's copy has only in-frame clones and lacks some. The sample lists tens of thousands of clones; approximately 88% were seen once. Sequencing was carried out using peripheral blood. The sequence was collected from a man aged 50 or older with acute or convalescent COVID-19. The V and J genes are TRBV7-9 and TRBJ2-3; perhaps TRBD1 as D (6 bases). The CDR3 region is CASSLIGQLTDTQYF. The CDR3 nucleotides read TGTGCCAGCAGCTTAATCGGACAGCTCACAGATACGCAGTATTTT.